The 10 T cell receptor beta chains reported below all come from one sample, sequenced in a study of chemoradiotherapy in HPV16-positive cancers. Using immunoSEQ multiplex PCR, the repertoire was profiled, and TCRdb retains in-frame clones only, with some absent. The data hold roughly 11,000 clones, with roughly 90% observed a single time. The sequenced sample was blood, obtained from a patient who underwent chemoradiotherapy. These receptor sequences come from a human donor with HPV-associated anogenital cancer.

The chain has TRBV7-2 and TRBJ2-1; D is perhaps TRBD1 or TRBD2 (5 bases each). CDR3 length equals 13 residues. Deletions cut 3 bases from V and 8 bases from J, with 11 bases between. Germline CDR1 SGHTA, CDR2 FQGNSA. In nucleotides, the CDR3 is TGTGCCAGCAGCTTGTCAGGGAGCGATGAGCAGTTCTTC. Protein product: CASSLSGSDEQFF.

The gene calls are TRBV5-8 and TRBJ2-5, with D possibly matching TRBD1 (6 bases). Looked up from germline, CDR1 is SGHTS and CDR2 is YDEGEE. The CDR3 extends over 15 amino acids. V was cut by 7 bases and J by 2 bases, with 18 bases left in between. The CDR3 loop is CASSHGRGIQETQYF. The CDR3 DNA is TGTGCCAGCTCCCATGGCAGGGGAATACAAGAGACCCAGTACTTC.

The chain has TRBV27 and TRBJ2-4; D possibly corresponds to TRBD1 (5 bases). This CDR3 is 13 amino acids long. Trimming stripped 4 bases from V and 3 bases from J, with 7 bases between. CDR1 and CDR2 (germline): MNHEY, SMNVEV (reference sequence). CDR3 sequence reads: CASSWTSKNIQYF. CDR3 in DNA: TGTGCCAGCAGTTGGACAAGCAAAAACATTCAGTACTTC.

The chain uses TRBV27 and TRBJ2-7; 9 bases line up with TRBD1. V shed 3 bases, J shed 2 bases, and the junction held 2 bases outside the gene matches. This CDR3 spans 14 amino acids. CDR1 MNHEY and CDR2 SMNVEV come from the germline V gene (reference sequence). The CDR3, as DNA: TGTGCCAGCAGTTTGGGGACAGGGCCCTACGAGCAGTACTTC. Encoded protein: CASSLGTGPYEQYF.

This clone was recorded only once. The J gene is TRBJ2-3, the V gene TRBV9; either TRBD1 or TRBD2 may supply D (6 bases each). Germline values: CDR1 SGDLS, CDR2 YYNGEE. The CDR3 spans 15 residues. V was cut by 4 bases and J by 3 bases, with 15 bases left in between. In DNA, the CDR3 is TGTGCCAGCAGCCCAGAAGGGGGGCGTACAGATACGCAGTATTTT. Translation: CASSPEGGRTDTQYF.

In its sample, this clone was seen once. The V and J genes are TRBV6-6 and TRBJ2-3; TRBD2 aligns across 8 bases. There are 14 residues in the CDR3. Germline CDR1 and CDR2: MNHNY and SVGAGI (reference sequence). The J segment lost 5 bases and the V segment lost 4 bases, leaving 5 bases of the junction unmatched. In DNA form, the CDR3 reads TGTGCCAGCAGTTCGAGACTAGCGAGAGATACGCAGTATTTT. This translates into CASSSRLARDTQYF.

The J gene is TRBJ1-2, the V gene TRBV4-1, with 7 positions matching TRBD1. Germline V gene data show CDR1 as MGHRA and CDR2 as YSYEKL. Losses at the gene ends were 11 bases for V and 3 bases for J; bases not matched to a gene: 6. This CDR3 has 12 residues. The CDR3 protein is CAGSGGYYGYTF. The CDR3 DNA reads as TGCGCCGGATCAGGGGGTTACTATGGCTACACCTTC.

The rearrangement uses TRBV30 and TRBJ2-1; the D call may be TRBD1 or TRBD2 (5 bases each). The CDR3 totals 16 residues. CDR1 is GTSNPN, CDR2 SVGIG, per germline (reference sequence). V lost 2 bases and J 7 bases, leaving 21 bases between the germline ends. The CDR3 sequence: CAWSTQGVISKNEQFF. CDR3 in DNA: TGTGCCTGGAGTACGCAGGGAGTAATATCGAAAAATGAGCAGTTCTTC.

This chain joins TRBV5-1 and TRBJ2-2; TRBD2 aligns across 8 bases. The V gene end was trimmed by 4 bases and the J gene end by 5 bases; junction bases not matched to a gene: 10. CDR3 length: 16 amino acids. Germline assignment: CDR1 SGHRS and CDR2 YFSETQ. CDR3 region: CASSVVPGLETGELFF. The DNA for the CDR3 is TGCGCCAGCAGCGTCGTCCCGGGACTAGAGACCGGGGAGCTGTTTTTT.

The rearrangement uses TRBV9 and TRBJ1-2; no definite D call. The CDR3 is 14 residues long. Trimming took 0 bases from V and 8 from J, leaving 14 bases between them. Germline V gives CDR1 SGDLS, CDR2 YYNGEE. Written as DNA, the CDR3 is TGTGCCAGCAGCGTAGGAGGCAGTCGAGGGGGCTACACCTTC. Translated: CASSVGGSRGGYTF.